These 26 T cell receptor beta chains were all obtained from the same sample, sequenced in a study of monozygotic twins with inflammatory bowel disease. TCRdb re-called the 5' RACE reads and catalogs CDR3 proteins one per entry, DNA excluded. This listing includes 150,000 to 200,000 distinct CDR3 sequences. Sequencing used blood. All receptors derive from a human donor with ulcerative colitis or Crohn's disease, or a healthy co-twin of an affected twin (not recorded which).

This rearrangement joins TRBV28 to TRBJ2-7; TCRdb gives TRBD2 as the D gene, but with no DNA this cannot be confirmed. Germline CDR1 and CDR2: MDHEN and SYDVKM. The CDR3 has 17 residues. This CDR3 reads CASISLLAGDPSYEQYF.

This CDR3 is CASSYSILGYGYTF. The chain has TRBV6-6 and TRBJ1-2. Germline V gene sequence: CDR1 MNHNY, CDR2 SVGAGI (reference sequence). The CDR3 is 14 residues long.

The genes are TRBV6-2 or TRBV6-3 and TRBJ1-1; there is no DNA to check the TCRdb D call of TRBD1. Per germline, CDR1 MNHEY and CDR2 SVGEGT. The CDR3 extends over 17 amino acids. The CDR3 loop is CASSPLTGTVLNTEAFF.

The chain has TRBV6-2 or TRBV6-3 and TRBJ1-6. Germline CDR1 is MNHEY and CDR2 is SVGEGT. CDR3 length: 13 residues. The CDR3 sequence is CASCGYMDSPLHF.

The rearrangement links TRBV20-1 to TRBJ2-1; TCRdb picks TRBD1, but there is no DNA to check that call. The CDR3 spans 13 residues. Per the germline V gene, CDR1 is DFQATT and CDR2 is SNEGSKA (reference sequence). CDR3 sequence: CSAVGSRDNEQFF.

This chain connects TRBV3-1 to TRBJ1-6. Looked up from germline, CDR1 is LGHDT and CDR2 is YNNKEL (reference sequence). CDR3 length: 16 residues. CDR3 sequence reads: CASSPDRSSYNSPLHF.

This chain joins TRBV6-2 or TRBV6-3 and TRBJ2-7; with no DNA, the TCRdb D assignment of TRBD1 cannot be verified. The CDR3 has 13 amino acids. The germline V gene has CDR1 MNHEY and CDR2 SVGEGT. CDR3 amino acids: CASHGQNSYEQYF.

The CDR3 here is CASSPRTESSYNSPLHF. The genes are TRBV5-1 and TRBJ1-6; the TCRdb D gene call, TRBD1, has no DNA to confirm it. The CDR3 spans 17 residues. Germline-derived CDR1 and CDR2 are SGHRS and YFSETQ.

The chain combines TRBV20-1 with TRBJ2-6. This CDR3 has 15 amino acids. The germline CDR1 and CDR2 sequences are DFQATT and SNEGSKA (reference sequence). The CDR3 sequence is CSASIRVSGANVLTF.

The CDR3 here is CSATHWTENTEAFF. The chain has TRBV20-1 and TRBJ1-1. The CDR3 consists of 14 residues. Germline loops: CDR1 DFQATT, CDR2 SNEGSKA (reference sequence).

This CDR3 is CASSETSASGRIGF. This rearrangement joins TRBV7-2 to TRBJ1-5. CDR1 is SGHTA and CDR2 is FQGNSA in the germline V gene. This CDR3 has 14 amino acids.

This chain uses TRBV7-2 with TRBJ1-4. Germline V gene lookup returns CDR1 SGHTA and CDR2 FQGNSA. The CDR3 contains 15 residues. The CDR3 reads CASSLELNPNEKLFF. Together with reference TRBV7-2 and TRBJ1-4, the CDR3 gives the full variable domain: GAGVSQSPSNKVTEKGKDVELRCDPISGHTALYWYRQSLGQGLEFLIYFQGNSAPDKSGLPSDRFSAERTGGSVSTLTIQRTQQEDSAVYLCASSLELNPNEKLFFGSGTQLSVL.

The rearrangement joins TRBV12-3 or TRBV12-4 to TRBJ2-3; absent DNA, TCRdb's TRBD2 call cannot be checked. This CDR3 has 17 residues. CDR3: CASRPPTLAGVKDTQYF.

The gene calls are TRBV3-1 and TRBJ2-1; TCRdb's assignment of TRBD1 cannot be checked, as there is no DNA. This CDR3 has 13 amino acids. The germline V gene encodes CDR1 LGHDT and CDR2 YNNKEL (reference sequence). CDR3 residues: CASSPDSYNEQFF.

CDR3 loop: CSASNRGLGNQPQHF. The genes are TRBV20-1 and TRBJ1-5; TCRdb returns TRBD1, unconfirmable since there is no DNA. Germline assignment: CDR1 DFQATT and CDR2 SNEGSKA (reference sequence). This CDR3 has 15 amino acids.

This chain links TRBV15 with TRBJ1-5; checking the TCRdb D call of TRBD1 is not possible without DNA. CDR1 and CDR2 from the germline V gene are LNHNV and YYDKDF (reference sequence). The CDR3 is 18 residues long. This CDR3 reads CATSRERGRRRSNQPQHF.

The chain uses TRBV10-3 and TRBJ2-1; TCRdb's D call, TRBD2, is unchecked because there is no DNA. In germline, CDR1 is ENHRY, CDR2 SYGVKD. The length of the CDR3 is 15 residues. The CDR3: CAISESGLGSGEQFF.

The chain links TRBV20-1 to TRBJ2-1; without DNA, the TCRdb call of TRBD2 cannot be checked. Per the germline V gene, CDR1 is DFQATT and CDR2 is SNEGSKA (reference sequence). The CDR3 is made up of 13 amino acids. Here the CDR3 reads CSARDYEGAVEFF.

The chain uses TRBV20-1 and TRBJ2-3; TCRdb reports TRBD2, a call that lacks DNA to check it against. The CDR3 covers 15 residues. The germline CDR1 and CDR2 sequences are DFQATT and SNEGSKA (reference sequence). CDR3 amino acids: CSARGASGGTDTQYF.

The CDR3 here is CASSQDRDTIYF. The chain employs TRBV4-2 and TRBJ1-3. The length of the CDR3 is 12 residues. Germline loops: CDR1 LGHNA, CDR2 YNFKEQ.

The rearrangement links TRBV20-1 to TRBJ2-2; the D call from TCRdb, TRBD2, cannot be confirmed without DNA. Germline values: CDR1 DFQATT, CDR2 SNEGSKA (reference sequence). The CDR3 length is 14 residues. This CDR3 is CSAVLAENTGELFF.

The chain uses TRBV4-2 and TRBJ2-1. Germline CDR1 and CDR2: LGHNA and YNFKEQ. This CDR3 comprises 12 residues. The CDR3 protein is CASSQRTNEQFF.

The gene calls are TRBV7-9 and TRBJ2-7; without DNA, the TCRdb call of TRBD2 cannot be checked. CDR1 and CDR2 (germline): SEHNR, FQNEAQ (reference sequence). This CDR3 comprises 17 residues. The CDR3 region is CASSLGSGGAVPYEQYF.

CDR3 sequence reads: CASSLQRAGHNEQFF. The rearrangement links TRBV12-3 or TRBV12-4 to TRBJ2-1; there is no DNA to check the TCRdb D call of TRBD2. The CDR3 contains 15 residues.

The chain employs TRBV20-1 and TRBJ2-7; absent DNA, TCRdb's TRBD1 call cannot be checked. CDR1 and CDR2 (germline): DFQATT, SNEGSKA (reference sequence). The CDR3 is made up of 13 amino acids. The CDR3 region is CSAQGGAAREQYF.

The chain couples TRBV5-1 to TRBJ1-6. Germline lookup yields CDR1 SGHRS and CDR2 YFSETQ. This CDR3 is built from 14 residues. Here the CDR3 reads CASSLTGWNSPLHF.